One sample yielded the 5 T cell receptor beta chains listed below, sequenced in a study of CD8+ T cells in alopecia areata. Following RNA extraction, reverse transcription yielded cDNA that acted as the sequencing template. Profiled with immunoSEQ multiplex PCR; TCRdb holds only in-frame clones, not every one. The sample consists of hundreds of thousands of clones, 50% to 60% of them appearing once. The sample was CD4+ T cells sorted from blood, taken at week 0. The origin of the receptors is a human donor with alopecia areata.

This clone was recorded a few times. This chain uses TRBV19 with TRBJ1-5; D is perhaps TRBD1 (5 bases). Germline V gene sequence: CDR1 LNHDA, CDR2 SQIVND (reference sequence). Deletions cut 6 bases from V and 7 bases from J, with 19 bases between. This CDR3 is built from 15 residues. In DNA, the CDR3 is TGTGCCAGTAGCCCTGGGACTCACACGGGCCAGCCCCAGCATTTT. It specifies CASSPGTHTGQPQHF.

This clone was seen only a few times. J is TRBJ2-7 and V is TRBV29-1; 12 bases fit TRBD1. J gave up 6 bases and V 2 bases, and 5 bases lay outside the gene matches. The length of the CDR3 is 14 residues. CDR1 and CDR2 (germline): SQVTM, ANQGSEA. The CDR3 bases are TGCAGCGTTGAATCCGGGACAGGGGGCTCCGAGCAGTACTTC. Encoded protein: CSVESGTGGSEQYF.

This sequence joins TRBV23-1 and TRBJ2-5; a weak D match, TRBD2 (6 bases). Being an ORF, TRBV23-1 has a function that is uncertain. The V end lost 0 bases, the J end lost 5 bases, and 10 bases lay between the germline ends. The CDR3 covers 14 residues. This CDR3 reads CASSQSPGRETQYF. The CDR3 DNA is TGCGCCAGCAGTCAATCCCCAGGGAGGGAGACCCAGTACTTC.

The chain carries TRBV28 and TRBJ1-1; 8 bases map to TRBD1. There are 15 residues in the CDR3. CDR1 is MDHEN, CDR2 SYDVKM, per germline. The junction had 14 bases not matched to a gene; V was cut back by 8 bases and J by 6 bases. The DNA for the CDR3 is TGTGCCAGCCTCCCCTTTCGGGACAGGAGCCCTGAAGCTTTCTTT. It is translated as CASLPFRDRSPEAFF.

V gene TRBV9 combines with J gene TRBJ2-3; D perhaps matches TRBD1 (5 bases). V lost 0 bases to trimming and J lost 0 bases, with 8 bases between them. This CDR3 has 15 residues. Germline V gene lookup returns CDR1 SGDLS and CDR2 YYNGEE. This CDR3 is CASSVGQTSTDTQYF. In nucleotides, the CDR3 is TGTGCCAGCAGCGTAGGACAGACTAGCACAGATACGCAGTATTTT. The full variable domain, in which reference TRBV9 and TRBJ2-3 provide the parts outside the CDR3, is DSGVTQTPKHLITATGQRVTLRCSPRSGDLSVYWYQQSLDQGLQFLIQYYNGEERAKGNILERFSAQQFPDLHSELNLSSLELGDSALYFCASSVGQTSTDTQYFGPGTRLTVL.